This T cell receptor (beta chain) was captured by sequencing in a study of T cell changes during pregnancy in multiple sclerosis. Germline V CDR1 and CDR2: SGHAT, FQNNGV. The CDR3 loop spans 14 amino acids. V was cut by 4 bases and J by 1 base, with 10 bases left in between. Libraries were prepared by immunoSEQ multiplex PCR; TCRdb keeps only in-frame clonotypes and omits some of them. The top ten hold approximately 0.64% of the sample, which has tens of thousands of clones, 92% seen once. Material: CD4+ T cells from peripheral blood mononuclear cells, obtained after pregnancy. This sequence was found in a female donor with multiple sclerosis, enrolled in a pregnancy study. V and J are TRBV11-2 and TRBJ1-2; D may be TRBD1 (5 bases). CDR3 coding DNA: TGTGCCAGCAGCTACGGGGGGAGTAACTATGGCTACACCTTC. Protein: CASSYGGSNYGYTF.